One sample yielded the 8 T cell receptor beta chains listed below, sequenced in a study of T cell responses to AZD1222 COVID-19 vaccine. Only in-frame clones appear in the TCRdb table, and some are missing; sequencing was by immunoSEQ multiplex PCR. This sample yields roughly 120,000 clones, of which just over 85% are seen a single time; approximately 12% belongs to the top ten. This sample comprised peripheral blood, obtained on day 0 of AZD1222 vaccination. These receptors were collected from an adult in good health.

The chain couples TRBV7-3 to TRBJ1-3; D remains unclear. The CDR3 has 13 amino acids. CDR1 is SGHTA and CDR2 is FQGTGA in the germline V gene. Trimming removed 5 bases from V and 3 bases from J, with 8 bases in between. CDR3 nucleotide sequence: TGTGCCAGCAGCCCCACGGTTGGAAACACCATATATTTT. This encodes CASSPTVGNTIYF. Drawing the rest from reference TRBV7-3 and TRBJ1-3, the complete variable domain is GAGVSQTPSNKVTEKGKYVELRCDPISGHTALYWYRQSLGQGPEFLIYFQGTGAADDSGLPNDRFFAVRPEGSVSTLKIQRTERGDSAVYLCASSPTVGNTIYFGEGSWLTVV.

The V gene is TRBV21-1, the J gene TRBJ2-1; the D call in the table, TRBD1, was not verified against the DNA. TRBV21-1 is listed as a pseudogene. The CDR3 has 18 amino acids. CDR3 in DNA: TGTGCCAGCAGCAATGCTTCGTTTGAGGGGGCCGACTACAATGAGCAGTTCTTC. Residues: CASSNASFEGADYNEQFF.

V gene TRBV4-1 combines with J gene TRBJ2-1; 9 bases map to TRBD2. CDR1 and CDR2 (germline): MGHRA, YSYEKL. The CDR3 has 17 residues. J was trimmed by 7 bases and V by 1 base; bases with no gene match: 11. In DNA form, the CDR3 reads TGCGCCAGCAGCCAAGTTGGGCGGGGGGGCCTGTGGAATGAGCAGTTCTTC. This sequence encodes CASSQVGRGGLWNEQFF.

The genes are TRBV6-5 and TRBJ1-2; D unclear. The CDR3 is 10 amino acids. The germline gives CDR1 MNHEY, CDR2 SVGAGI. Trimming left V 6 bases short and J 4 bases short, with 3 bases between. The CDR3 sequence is CASRTYGYTF. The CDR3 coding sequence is TGTGCCAGCAGAACCTATGGCTACACCTTC.

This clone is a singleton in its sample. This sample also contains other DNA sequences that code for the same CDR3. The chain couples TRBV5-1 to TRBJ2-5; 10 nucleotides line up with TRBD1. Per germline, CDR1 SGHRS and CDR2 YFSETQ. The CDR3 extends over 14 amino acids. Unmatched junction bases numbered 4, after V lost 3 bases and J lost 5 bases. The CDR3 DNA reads TGCGCCAGCAGCTGGGGGGACAGGGGTGAGACCCAGTACTTC. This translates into CASSWGDRGETQYF.

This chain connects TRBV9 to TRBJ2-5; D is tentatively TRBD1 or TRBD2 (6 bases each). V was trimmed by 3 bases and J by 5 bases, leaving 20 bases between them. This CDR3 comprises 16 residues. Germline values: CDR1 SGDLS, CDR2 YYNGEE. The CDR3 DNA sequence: TGTGCCAGCAGCGAGGGGGAACAGGGAGGAGGGGAGACCCAGTACTTC. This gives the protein CASSEGEQGGGETQYF. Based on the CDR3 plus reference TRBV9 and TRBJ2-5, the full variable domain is DSGVTQTPKHLITATGQRVTLRCSPRSGDLSVYWYQQSLDQGLQFLIQYYNGEERAKGNILERFSAQQFPDLHSELNLSSLELGDSALYFCASSEGEQGGGETQYFGPGTRLLVL.

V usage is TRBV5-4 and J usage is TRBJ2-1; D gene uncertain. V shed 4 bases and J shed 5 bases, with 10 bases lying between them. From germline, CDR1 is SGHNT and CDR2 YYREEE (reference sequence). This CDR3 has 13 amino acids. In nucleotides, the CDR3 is TGTGCCAGCAGCCCCCCAAGTAACAATGAGCAGTTCTTC. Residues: CASSPPSNNEQFF.

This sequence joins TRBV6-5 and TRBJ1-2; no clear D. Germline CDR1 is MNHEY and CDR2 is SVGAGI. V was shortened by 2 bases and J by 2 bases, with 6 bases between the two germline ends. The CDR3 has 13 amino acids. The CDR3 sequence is CASSYGENYGYTF. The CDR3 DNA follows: TGTGCCAGCAGTTACGGGGAAAACTATGGCTACACCTTC.